These 3 T cell receptor beta chains originate from one sample sequenced in a study of CD8 T cells in Susac syndrome. With random hexamers, reverse transcription was performed on about 0.5 to 1 ug of RNA. TCRdb analysed the immunoSEQ multiplex PCR reads with MiXCR anew, one entry per CDR3 protein. Of about 240,000 distinct CDR3 sequences listed, 90% to 97% are singletons. The sample comprised CD4+ T cells from PBMCs. All receptors derive from a human donor with Susac syndrome.

The gene calls are TRBV29-1 and TRBJ1-2; D remains unclear. V was cut by 6 bases and J by 5 bases, with 19 bases left in between. The germline V gene encodes CDR1 SQVTM and CDR2 ANQGSEA. This CDR3 has 14 residues. The CDR3 DNA reads as TGCAGCGTGAGGACCTTGATTCCAGAATATGGCTACACCTTC. It is translated as CSVRTLIPEYGYTF.

The rearrangement joins TRBV25-1 to TRBJ2-2, with D perhaps being TRBD1 or TRBD2 (5 bases each). There are 13 residues in the CDR3. Germline V gene sequence: CDR1 MGHDK, CDR2 SYGVNS. V was pared by 8 bases and J by 6 bases, with 13 bases between. CDR3 sequence: CASGEWGAGELFF. The CDR3 DNA sequence: TGTGCCAGCGGGGAGTGGGGCGCCGGGGAGCTGTTTTTT.

The rearrangement links TRBV4-2 to TRBJ2-7; TRBD2 might be the D (6 bases). Germline CDR1 is LGHNA and CDR2 is YNFKEQ. This CDR3 contains 19 residues. Trimming left V 0 bases short and J 4 bases short, with 25 bases between. The CDR3 here is CASSQEAGPQGINLYEQYF. CDR3 in DNA: TGTGCCAGCAGCCAAGAGGCGGGACCCCAAGGGATTAACTTATACGAGCAGTACTTC.